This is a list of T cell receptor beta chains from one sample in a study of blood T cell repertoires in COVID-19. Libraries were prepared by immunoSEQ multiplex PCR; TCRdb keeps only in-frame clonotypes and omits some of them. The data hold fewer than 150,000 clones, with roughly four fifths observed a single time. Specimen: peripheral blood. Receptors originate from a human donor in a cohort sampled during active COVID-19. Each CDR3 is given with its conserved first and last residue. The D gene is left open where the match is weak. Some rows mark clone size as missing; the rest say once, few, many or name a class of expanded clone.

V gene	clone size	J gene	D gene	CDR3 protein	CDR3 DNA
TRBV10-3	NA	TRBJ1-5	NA	CAIRGEVAQPQHF	TGTGCCATCAGGGGGGAGGTTGCTCAGCCCCAGCATTTT
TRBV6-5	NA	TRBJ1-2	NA	CATRPRSAYYGYTF	TGTGCCACCCGCCCACGGAGTGCATACTATGGCTACACCTTC
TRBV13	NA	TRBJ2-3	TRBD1	CASSSRGGGTDTQYF	TGTGCCAGCAGCTCGCGAGGGGGCGGAACAGATACGCAGTATTTT
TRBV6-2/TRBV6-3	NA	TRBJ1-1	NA	CASSYSLKRTEPEAFF	TGTGCCAGCAGTTACTCTCTTAAGAGGACAGAGCCTGAAGCTTTCTTT
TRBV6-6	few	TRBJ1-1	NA	CASSYSSGASEAFF	TGTGCCAGCAGTTACTCCTCAGGGGCTTCTGAAGCTTTCTTT
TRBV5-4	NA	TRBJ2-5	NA	CASSTGASQETQYF	TGTGCCAGCAGCACTGGGGCTAGTCAGGAGACCCAGTACTTC
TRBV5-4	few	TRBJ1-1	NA	CASSVVDLRGWWGDSEAFF	TGTGCCAGCAGTGTAGTGGATCTGCGGGGCTGGTGGGGGGATTCTGAAGCTTTCTTT
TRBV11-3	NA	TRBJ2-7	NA	CASSSQGSYEQYF	TGTGCCAGCAGCAGTCAGGGATCCTACGAGCAGTACTTC
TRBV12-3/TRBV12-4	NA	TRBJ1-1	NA	CASSFGESEAFF	TGTGCCAGCAGTTTTGGGGAGTCTGAAGCTTTCTTT
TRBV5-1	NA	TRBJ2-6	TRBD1	CASSGDSRGSGANVLTF	TGCGCCAGCAGCGGGGACAGTAGGGGCTCTGGGGCCAACGTCCTGACTTTC
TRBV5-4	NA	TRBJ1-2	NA	CASSLAGGQGYGYTF	TGTGCCAGCAGCTTGGCGGGAGGGCAGGGCTATGGCTACACCTTC
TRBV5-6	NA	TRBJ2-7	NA	CASSAYSYEQYF	TGTGCCAGCAGCGCCTACTCCTACGAGCAGTACTTC
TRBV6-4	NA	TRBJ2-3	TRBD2	CASSESGRGAGDTQYF	TGTGCCAGCAGTGAATCCGGGCGGGGGGCCGGAGATACGCAGTATTTT
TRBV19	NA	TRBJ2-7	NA	CASSIGVPYEQYF	TGTGCCAGTAGTATCGGGGTACCCTACGAGCAGTACTTC
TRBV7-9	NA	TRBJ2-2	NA	CASSLGGHTNTGELFF	TGTGCCAGCAGCTTAGGGGGACATACGAACACCGGGGAGCTGTTTTTT
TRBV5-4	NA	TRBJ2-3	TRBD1	CASSLGTASTDTQYF	TGTGCCAGCAGCCTCGGGACAGCTAGCACAGATACGCAGTATTTT
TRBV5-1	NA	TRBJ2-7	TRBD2	CASSSSGGVPGEQYF	TGCGCCAGCAGCTCTAGCGGGGGGGTTCCTGGCGAGCAGTACTTC